The 17 T cell receptor beta chains presented below share a single source sample, sequenced in a study of blood T cell repertoires in COVID-19. The assay was immunoSEQ multiplex PCR, and TCRdb's table has in-frame clones only and misses some. In the table there are over 30,000 clones, over 75% of which are singletons. Sequencing was carried out using peripheral blood. The receptors derive from a man at least 80 years old with active or convalescent COVID-19.

The chain carries TRBV5-4 and TRBJ2-2; D is unresolved. The V gene lost 0 bases and the J gene lost 1 base, with 4 bases spanning the gap. The CDR3 covers 14 residues. Germline V CDR1 and CDR2: SGHNT, YYREEE (reference sequence). This CDR3 is CASSLAGNTGELFF. CDR3 nucleotide sequence: TGTGCCAGCAGCTTGGCCGGGAACACCGGGGAGCTGTTTTTT.

The chain couples TRBV11-3 to TRBJ2-5; D not certain. V dropped 1 base and J dropped 1 base, with 7 bases sitting between them. Germline CDR1 reads SGHNT; CDR2 reads YENEEA. CDR3 length equals 14 residues. The CDR3 DNA reads as TGTGCCAGCAGCTTAGGTCGCAGCCAAGAGACCCAGTACTTC. It codes for CASSLGRSQETQYF.

The CDR3: CASSLTTGRTYGYTF. In DNA, the CDR3 is TGTGCCAGCAGTCTAACGACAGGGCGGACCTATGGCTACACCTTC. This chain uses TRBV6-2 or TRBV6-3 with TRBJ1-2; the match to TRBD1 covers 7 bases. Germline CDR1 reads MNHEY; CDR2 reads SVGEGT. Unmatched junction bases numbered 10, after V lost 5 bases and J lost 4 bases. CDR3 length: 15 amino acids.

The V and J genes are TRBV7-3 and TRBJ2-1, with a tentative D call TRBD1 (5 bases). From germline, CDR1 is SGHTA and CDR2 FQGTGA. The V end was cut by 5 bases, the J end by 5 bases, with 10 bases between. The CDR3 length is 13 residues. The DNA of the CDR3 is TGTGCCAGCAGCCTCGACAGAAACAATGAGCAGTTCTTC. This codes for CASSLDRNNEQFF.

CDR3 sequence: CAWKGVSYTEAFF. As DNA, the CDR3 is TGTGCCTGGAAAGGGGTCTCGTACACTGAAGCTTTCTTT. This rearrangement joins TRBV30 to TRBJ1-1, with D possibly TRBD1 on 5 matching bases. Germline-derived CDR1 and CDR2 are GTSNPN and SVGIG (reference sequence). The V and J ends lost 4 bases and 3 bases respectively, with 12 bases between them. The CDR3 totals 13 residues.

The chain carries TRBV9 and TRBJ1-2; D might be TRBD1 (6 bases). With 2 bases removed from V and 4 bases from J, the gap between germline ends came to 15 bases. The CDR3 is 15 residues long. The germline CDR1 and CDR2 sequences are SGDLS and YYNGEE. Here the CDR3 reads CASSVVDSPIYGYTF. CDR3 coding DNA: TGTGCCAGCAGCGTGGTGGACAGTCCCATCTATGGCTACACCTTC.

The chain combines TRBV6-5 with TRBJ2-2; TRBD1 is a possible D gene (6 bases). Germline CDR1 and CDR2: MNHEY and SVGAGI. Trimming took 7 bases from V and 5 from J, leaving 14 bases between them. The CDR3 sequence is 14 residues long. CDR3 in amino acids: CASNDAQGTGELFF. The CDR3 nucleotides are TGTGCCAGCAACGACGCGCAGGGGACCGGGGAGCTGTTTTTT.

The J gene is TRBJ1-2, the V gene TRBV24-1; TRBD1 matches 7 bases. Germline values: CDR1 KGHDR, CDR2 SFDVKD. V was pared by 1 base and J by 3 bases, with 7 bases of the junction left unmatched. The CDR3 is 16 residues long. CDR3 nucleotides: TGTGCCACCAGTGATTTCGGGCAGGGGGTAGACTATGGCTACACCTTC. It translates to CATSDFGQGVDYGYTF.

The rearrangement uses TRBV14 and TRBJ2-3; D gene unclear. The germline gives CDR1 SGHDN, CDR2 FVKESK. Trimming pared 2 bases from V and 6 bases from J, leaving 15 bases between. The CDR3 length is 15 residues. The CDR3 loop is CASSQLLVASDTQYF. The CDR3, as DNA: TGTGCCAGCAGCCAACTTTTAGTAGCATCGGATACGCAGTATTTT. Complete variable domain (other parts from reference TRBV14 and TRBJ2-3): EAGVTQFPSHSVIEKGQTVTLRCDPISGHDNLYWYRRVMGKEIKFLLHFVKESKQDESGMPNNRFLAERTGGTYSTLKVQPAELEDSGVYFCASSQLLVASDTQYFGPGTRLTVL.

The CDR3 is CSAGQDRGGEQYF. The CDR3 DNA reads TGCAGCGCCGGTCAGGACAGGGGTGGGGAGCAGTACTTC. The J gene is TRBJ2-7, the V gene TRBV29-1, with 9 bases matching TRBD1. The CDR3 is 13 residues long. The V segment lost 7 bases and the J segment 7 bases; nucleotides outside the gene matches: 11. Germline CDR1 and CDR2: SQVTM and ANQGSEA.

This clone appeared a single time. The chain is built from TRBV19 and TRBJ1-3; D ambiguous. V shed 9 bases and J shed 0 bases, with 9 bases lying between them. Looked up from germline, CDR1 is LNHDA and CDR2 is SQIVND (reference sequence). The length of the CDR3 is 13 residues. CDR3 in DNA: TGTGCCAGCTCAGTCAGCTCTGGAAACACCATATATTTT. Residues: CASSVSSGNTIYF.

The chain uses TRBV19 and TRBJ1-4, with D perhaps matching TRBD1 (5 bases). The germline V gene has CDR1 LNHDA and CDR2 SQIVND (reference sequence). The CDR3 loop spans 14 amino acids. V lost 5 bases, J lost 0 bases, and 7 bases lay in between. In DNA form, the CDR3 reads TGTGCCAGTAGTCAACAGGCAACTAATGAAAAACTGTTTTTT. Its translation is CASSQQATNEKLFF.

The chain links TRBV12-3 or TRBV12-4 to TRBJ1-1; TRBD1 aligns across 7 bases. J was trimmed by 5 bases and V by 5 bases; bases with no gene match: 5. This CDR3 contains 13 residues. CDR3 protein: CASSNRGSTEAFF. In nucleotides, the CDR3 is TGTGCCAGCAGTAACAGGGGTTCTACTGAAGCTTTCTTT.

This clone was counted a few times. The genes are TRBV2 and TRBJ1-6; 8 bases match TRBD1. CDR1 is SNHLY, CDR2 FYNNEI, per germline. The ends lost 4 bases at V and 7 bases at J; junction bases unmatched: 0. There are 13 residues in the CDR3. The CDR3: CASSGQGNSPLHF. As DNA, the CDR3 is TGTGCCAGCAGTGGACAGGGGAATTCACCCCTCCACTTT.

The chain joins TRBV5-1 to TRBJ2-5; TRBD2 matches 9 bases. From germline, CDR1 is SGHRS and CDR2 YFSETQ. V trimming: 4 bases; J trimming: 5 bases; junction bases outside the gene matches: 6. The CDR3 runs 14 residues. The CDR3 reads CASSGASGAETQYF. DNA of the CDR3: TGCGCCAGCAGCGGGGCTAGCGGGGCTGAGACCCAGTACTTC.

The gene calls are TRBV18 and TRBJ1-2, with 7 bases fitting TRBD1. This CDR3 has 15 residues. The V and J ends lost 3 bases and 8 bases, in that order; junction bases with no gene match: 12. Germline values: CDR1 KGHSH, CDR2 LQKENI. The CDR3 loop is CASSPEKTGYLGYTF. In nucleotides, the CDR3 is TGTGCCAGCTCACCTGAAAAGACAGGGTACTTGGGCTACACCTTC.

This clone was seen many times. The chain has TRBV4-3 and TRBJ2-1; 9 bases align to TRBD1. Germline CDR1 reads LGHNA; CDR2 reads YSLEER. The CDR3 has 18 amino acids. V gave up 0 bases and J gave up 8 bases; unmatched junction bases: 14. Here the CDR3 reads CASSQDWTGTGWAYEQFF. The CDR3 DNA is TGCGCCAGCAGCCAAGATTGGACCGGGACAGGGTGGGCGTATGAGCAGTTCTTC.